This T cell receptor beta chain was identified in a study of blood T cells in healthy people across ages. PCR was performed a second time for about 6 to 12 cycles using a sample-barcoded 5' primer and a J-beta primer mix. TCRdb called the 5' RACE reads again in MiXCR, with one record for every CDR3 protein. The sample lists fewer than 800,000 distinct CDR3 sequences, 32% seen once, with less than 20% in the top ten. The CDR3 contains 17 residues. Trimming at V came to 1 base and at J to 3 bases, leaving 10 bases not matched to a gene. In germline, CDR1 is LNHNV, CDR2 YYDKDF (reference sequence). Sequencing was carried out using blood. V gene TRBV15 combines with J gene TRBJ1-1; TRBD1 aligns across 8 bases. The clonotype originates from a woman of 80 years or more in good health. This CDR3 is CATSRGQGARRDTEAFF. CDR3 bases: TGTGCCACCAGCAGAGGTCAGGGGGCAAGGAGGGACACTGAAGCTTTCTTT.